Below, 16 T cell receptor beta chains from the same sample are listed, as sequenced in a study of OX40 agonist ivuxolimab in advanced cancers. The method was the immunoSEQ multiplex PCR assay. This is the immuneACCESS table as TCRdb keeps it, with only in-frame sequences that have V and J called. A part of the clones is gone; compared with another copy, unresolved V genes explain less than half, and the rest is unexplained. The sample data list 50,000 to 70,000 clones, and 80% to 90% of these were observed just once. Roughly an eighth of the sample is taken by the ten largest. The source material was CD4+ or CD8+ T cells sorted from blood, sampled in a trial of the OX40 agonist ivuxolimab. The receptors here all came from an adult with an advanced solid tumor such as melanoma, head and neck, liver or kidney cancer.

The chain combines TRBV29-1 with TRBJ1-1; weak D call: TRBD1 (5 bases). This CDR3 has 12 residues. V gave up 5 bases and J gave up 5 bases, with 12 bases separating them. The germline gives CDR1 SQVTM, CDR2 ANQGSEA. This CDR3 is CSVWGGGTEAFF. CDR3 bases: TGCAGCGTTTGGGGTGGGGGGACTGAAGCTTTCTTT. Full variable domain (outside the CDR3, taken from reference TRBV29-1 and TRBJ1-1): SAVISQKPSRDICQRGTSLTIQCQVDSQVTMMFWYRQQPGQSLTLIATANQGSEATYESGFVIDKFPISRPNLTFSTLTVSNMSPEDSSIYLCSVWGGGTEAFFGQGTRLTVV.

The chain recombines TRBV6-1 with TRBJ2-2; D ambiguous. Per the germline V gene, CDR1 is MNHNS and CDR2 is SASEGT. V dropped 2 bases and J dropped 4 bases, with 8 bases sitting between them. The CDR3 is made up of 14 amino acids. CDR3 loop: CASSELPFTGELFF. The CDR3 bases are TGTGCCAGCAGTGAATTACCTTTCACCGGGGAGCTGTTTTTT.

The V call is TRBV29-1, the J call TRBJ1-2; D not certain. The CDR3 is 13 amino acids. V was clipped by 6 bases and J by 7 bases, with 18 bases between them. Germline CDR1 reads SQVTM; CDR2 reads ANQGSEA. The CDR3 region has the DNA TGCAGCGTCCCGGTCCAGGCTAGGGCTGGCTACACCTTC. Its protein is CSVPVQARAGYTF.

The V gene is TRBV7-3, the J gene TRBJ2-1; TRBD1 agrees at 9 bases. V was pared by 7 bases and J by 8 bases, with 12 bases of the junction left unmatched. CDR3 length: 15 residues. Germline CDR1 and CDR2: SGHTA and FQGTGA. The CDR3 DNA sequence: TGTGCCAGCACCCTCACAGGGGGCCCTCGGGATGAGCAGTTCTTC. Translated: CASTLTGGPRDEQFF.

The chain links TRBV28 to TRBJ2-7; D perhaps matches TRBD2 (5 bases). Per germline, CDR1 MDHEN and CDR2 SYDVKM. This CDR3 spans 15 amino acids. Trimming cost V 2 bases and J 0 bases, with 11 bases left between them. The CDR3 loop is CASSLVAMSSYEQYF. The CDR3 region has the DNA TGTGCCAGCAGTTTAGTAGCGATGAGCTCCTACGAGCAGTACTTC.

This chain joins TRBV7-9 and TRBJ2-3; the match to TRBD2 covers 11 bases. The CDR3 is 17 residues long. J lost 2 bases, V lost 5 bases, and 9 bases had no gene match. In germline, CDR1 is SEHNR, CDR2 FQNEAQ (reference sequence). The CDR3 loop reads CASSPTLAGGITDTQYF. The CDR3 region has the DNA TGTGCCAGCAGCCCAACCTTAGCGGGAGGGATCACAGATACGCAGTATTTT.

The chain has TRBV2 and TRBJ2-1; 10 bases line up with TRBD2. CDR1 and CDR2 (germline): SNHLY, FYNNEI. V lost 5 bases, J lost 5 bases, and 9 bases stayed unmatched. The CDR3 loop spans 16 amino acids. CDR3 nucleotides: TGTGCCAGCAGTTTTATCGGACTAGCGGCAAACAATGAGCAGTTCTTC. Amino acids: CASSFIGLAANNEQFF. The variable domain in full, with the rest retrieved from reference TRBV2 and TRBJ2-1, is EPEVTQTPSHQVTQMGQEVILRCVPISNHLYFYWYRQILGQKVEFLVSFYNNEISEKSEIFDDQFSVERPDGSNFTLKIRSTKLEDSAMYFCASSFIGLAANNEQFFGPGTRLTVL.

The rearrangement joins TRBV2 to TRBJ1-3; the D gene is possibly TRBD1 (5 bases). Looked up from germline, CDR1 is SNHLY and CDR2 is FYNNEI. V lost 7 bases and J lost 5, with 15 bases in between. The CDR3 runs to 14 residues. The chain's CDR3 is CASNRLEGRNTIYF. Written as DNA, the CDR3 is TGTGCCAGCAACCGGCTTGAGGGGCGAAACACCATATATTTT. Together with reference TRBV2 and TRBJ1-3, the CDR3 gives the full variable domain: EPEVTQTPSHQVTQMGQEVILRCVPISNHLYFYWYRQILGQKVEFLVSFYNNEISEKSEIFDDQFSVERPDGSNFTLKIRSTKLEDSAMYFCASNRLEGRNTIYFGEGSWLTVV.

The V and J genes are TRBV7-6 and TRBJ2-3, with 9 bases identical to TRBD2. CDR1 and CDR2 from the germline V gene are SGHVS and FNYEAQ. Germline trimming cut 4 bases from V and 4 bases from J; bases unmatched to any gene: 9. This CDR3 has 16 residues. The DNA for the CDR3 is TGTGCCAGCAGCTCACGGCGGGGGGGCCGCGCAGATACGCAGTATTTT. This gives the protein CASSSRRGGRADTQYF.

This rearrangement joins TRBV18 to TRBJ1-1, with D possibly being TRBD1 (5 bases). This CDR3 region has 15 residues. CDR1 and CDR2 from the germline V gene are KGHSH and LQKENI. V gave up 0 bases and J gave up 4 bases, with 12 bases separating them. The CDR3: CASSPPAGRGTEAFF. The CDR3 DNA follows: TGTGCCAGCTCACCACCGGCAGGGCGGGGCACTGAAGCTTTCTTT.

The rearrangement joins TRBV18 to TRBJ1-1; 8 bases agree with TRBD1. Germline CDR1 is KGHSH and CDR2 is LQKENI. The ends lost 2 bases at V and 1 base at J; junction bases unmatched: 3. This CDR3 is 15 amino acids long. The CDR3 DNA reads TGTGCCAGCTCACCAAATGGACAGGGGAACACTGAAGCTTTCTTT. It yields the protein CASSPNGQGNTEAFF.

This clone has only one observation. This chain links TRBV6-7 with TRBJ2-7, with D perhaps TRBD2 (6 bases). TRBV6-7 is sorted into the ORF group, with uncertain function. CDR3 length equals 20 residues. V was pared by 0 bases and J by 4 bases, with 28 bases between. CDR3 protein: CASSYSWGRVKFFGGYEQYF. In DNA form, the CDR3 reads TGTGCCAGCAGTTACTCGTGGGGCAGGGTGAAATTCTTCGGAGGGTACGAGCAGTACTTC.

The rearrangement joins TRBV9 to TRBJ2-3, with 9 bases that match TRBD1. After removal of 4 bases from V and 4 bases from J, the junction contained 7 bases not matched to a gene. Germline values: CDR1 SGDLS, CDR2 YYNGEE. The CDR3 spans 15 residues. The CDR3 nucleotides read TGTGCCAGCAGCCCCGGGGACAGGGTCCCAGATACGCAGTATTTT. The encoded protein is CASSPGDRVPDTQYF.

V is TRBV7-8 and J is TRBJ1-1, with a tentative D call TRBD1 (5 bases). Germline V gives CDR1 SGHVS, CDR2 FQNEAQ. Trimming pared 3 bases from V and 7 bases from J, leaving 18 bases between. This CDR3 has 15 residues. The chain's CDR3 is CASSFRRDVRGEAFF. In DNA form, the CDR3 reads TGTGCCAGCAGCTTCCGCAGGGACGTTCGCGGTGAAGCTTTCTTT.

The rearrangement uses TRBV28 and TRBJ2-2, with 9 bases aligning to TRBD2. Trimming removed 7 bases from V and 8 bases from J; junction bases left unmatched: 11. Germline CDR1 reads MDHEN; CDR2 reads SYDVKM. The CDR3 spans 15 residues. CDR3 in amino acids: CASNPLAGRSGELFF. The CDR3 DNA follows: TGTGCCAGCAACCCGCTAGCGGGAAGGTCGGGGGAGCTGTTTTTT.

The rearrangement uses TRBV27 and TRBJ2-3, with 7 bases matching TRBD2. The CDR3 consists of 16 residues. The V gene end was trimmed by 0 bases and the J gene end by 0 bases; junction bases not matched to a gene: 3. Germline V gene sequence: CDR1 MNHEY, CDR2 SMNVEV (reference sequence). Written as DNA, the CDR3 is TGTGCCAGCAGTTTATCGGGCGGGAGCAGCACAGATACGCAGTATTTT. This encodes CASSLSGGSSTDTQYF.